The rows below give T cell receptor beta chains drawn from one sample of a study of beta chain features in type 1 diabetes. Repertoires were generated with immunoSEQ multiplex PCR, while TCRdb's copy carries only in-frame clones and drops some. This table has approximately 120,000 clones, roughly a sixth appearing once. The sequenced material came from central memory CD4+ T cells from blood. The receptors come from a man in his late teens or twenties with type 1 diabetes. Each CDR3 is given with its conserved first and last residue. Each record gives: CDR3 protein, CDR3 DNA, clone size, J gene, D gene, V gene. The D gene is left open where the match is weak. Expanded clones are given a class, and other clones once, few, many or no size at all.

CAWMRGARSTDTQYF | TGTGCCTGGATGCGGGGGGCTCGTAGCACAGATACGCAGTATTTT | few | TRBJ2-3 | TRBD2 | TRBV30
CASSFYPGGEAFF | TGTGCCAGCAGTTTTTACCCAGGGGGCGAAGCTTTCTTT | few | TRBJ1-1 | TRBD1 | TRBV28
CASSMSLNTEAFF | TGTGCCAGTAGTATGTCGTTGAACACTGAAGCTTTCTTT | NA | TRBJ1-1 | NA | TRBV19
CAWSGTSGASYEQYF | TGTGCCTGGAGTGGTACCAGCGGGGCCTCCTACGAGCAGTACTTC | NA | TRBJ2-7 | TRBD2 | TRBV30
CASSLFAGASYEQYF | TGTGCCAGCAGCTTATTCGCAGGGGCGAGCTACGAGCAGTACTTC | NA | TRBJ2-7 | NA | TRBV11-1
CASSSSGSSYNEQFF | TGCGCCAGCAGCTCTAGCGGAAGCTCCTACAATGAGCAGTTCTTC | NA | TRBJ2-1 | TRBD2 | TRBV5-1
CAGLNPGLNEQYF | TGTGCCGGACTGAACCCGGGACTAAACGAGCAGTACTTC | few | TRBJ2-7 | TRBD2 | TRBV7-6
CATSRPTENTEAFF | TGTGCCACCAGCAGACCGACGGAGAACACTGAAGCTTTCTTT | NA | TRBJ1-1 | NA | TRBV15
CASGPTSGGTDTQYF | TGTGCCAGCGGGCCGACTAGCGGAGGCACAGATACGCAGTATTTT | NA | TRBJ2-3 | TRBD2 | TRBV2
CAWSVNSGNTIYF | TGTGCCTGGAGTGTTAACTCTGGAAACACCATATATTTT | few | TRBJ1-3 | NA | TRBV30
CASSGQGGPSEQYF | TGTGCCAGCAGCGGACAGGGAGGCCCCTCCGAGCAGTACTTC | few | TRBJ2-7 | TRBD1 | TRBV14
CASSVVSEETQYF | TGTGCCAGCAGCGTAGTCTCTGAGGAGACCCAGTACTTC | NA | TRBJ2-5 | NA | TRBV9
CASRPGQLNEKLFF | TGTGCCAGCAGGCCGGGACAGCTTAATGAAAAACTGTTTTTT | NA | TRBJ1-4 | TRBD1 | TRBV6-5
CAWEGQTFYGYTF | TGTGCCTGGGAAGGGCAGACTTTCTATGGCTACACCTTC | NA | TRBJ1-2 | NA | TRBV30
CASSFLSSLYNEQFF | TGTGCCAGCAGTTTCCTGTCTAGCCTCTACAATGAGCAGTTCTTC | NA | TRBJ2-1 | NA | TRBV28
CSAVKASVKFF | TGCAGTGCGGTCAAGGCCTCGGTGAAGTTCTTC | NA | TRBJ2-1 | NA | TRBV20-1
CSVSMGTDTQYF | TGCAGCGTTTCAATGGGGACAGATACGCAGTATTTT | many | TRBJ2-3 | NA | TRBV29-1
CASSFAGSVTQYF | TGTGCCAGCAGCTTTGCAGGGTCGGTTACGCAGTATTTT | few | TRBJ2-3 | NA | TRBV7-2
CASSIQGPEETQYF | TGTGCCAGTAGTATACAGGGTCCTGAAGAGACCCAGTACTTC | NA | TRBJ2-5 | NA | TRBV19
CASSLGLAGAGELFF | TGTGCCAGCAGCTTAGGGCTAGCGGGGGCCGGGGAGCTGTTTTTT | few | TRBJ2-2 | TRBD2 | TRBV7-2
CATSRDPLEGAGYTF | TGTGCCACCAGCAGAGATCCCTTGGAAGGGGCGGGCTACACCTTC | NA | TRBJ1-2 | NA | TRBV15
CASSTGGSPLHF | TGTGCCAGCAGCACAGGGGGTTCACCCCTCCACTTT | NA | TRBJ1-6 | TRBD1 | TRBV2
CASSQDLSGVPNQPQHF | TGCGCCAGCAGCCAAGATCTTTCAGGAGTTCCCAATCAGCCCCAGCATTTT | few | TRBJ1-5 | NA | TRBV4-1
CSVEAAPRPGQGMGEQYF | TGCAGCGTTGAAGCCGCCCCTCGTCCGGGACAGGGAATGGGCGAGCAGTACTTC | NA | TRBJ2-7 | TRBD1 | TRBV29-1
CASSTESGKTYNEQFF | TGTGCCAGTAGTACAGAAAGCGGGAAGACCTACAATGAGCAGTTCTTC | NA | TRBJ2-1 | TRBD2 | TRBV19
CASSVWSGWNDNEKLFF | TGTGCCAGCAGCGTATGGTCAGGCTGGAACGATAATGAAAAACTGTTTTTT | NA | TRBJ1-4 | NA | TRBV9
CAWRRGGGTDTQYF | TGTGCCTGGAGACGAGGGGGGGGCACAGATACGCAGTATTTT | few | TRBJ2-3 | NA | TRBV30
CASSLPGLAGNEQFF | TGTGCCAGCAGCTTGCCGGGTCTTGCGGGGAATGAGCAGTTCTTC | NA | TRBJ2-1 | NA | TRBV5-4
CAWSFGRSVEQYF | TGTGCCTGGAGTTTTGGCAGGTCGGTCGAGCAGTACTTC | few | TRBJ2-7 | NA | TRBV30
CASSYSKSRNQPQHF | TGTGCCAGCAGTTACTCGAAATCTCGGAATCAGCCCCAGCATTTT | once | TRBJ1-5 | NA | TRBV6-6
CASSHITGLAKNIQYF | TGTGCCAGCAGCCATATCACAGGGCTAGCCAAAAACATTCAGTACTTC | medium-sized | TRBJ2-4 | NA | TRBV11-2
CASRRQVRETQYF | TGTGCCAGCAGGAGACAGGTTCGGGAGACCCAGTACTTC | NA | TRBJ2-5 | NA | TRBV27
CSVPQGYEQYF | TGCAGCGTTCCCCAGGGGTACGAGCAGTACTTC | few | TRBJ2-7 | NA | TRBV29-1
CASSSSVDGYNEQFF | TGTGCCAGCAGTTCCTCTGTCGACGGTTACAATGAGCAGTTCTTC | NA | TRBJ2-1 | NA | TRBV27
CASSRQGSSYEQYF | TGTGCCAGCAGTCGACAGGGGAGCTCCTACGAGCAGTACTTC | many | TRBJ2-7 | TRBD1 | TRBV6-5
CAWSGYEGSTNYGYTF | TGTGCCTGGAGCGGCTATGAGGGCAGTACTAACTATGGCTACACCTTC | few | TRBJ1-2 | NA | TRBV30
CASSLERLLGSTEAFF | TGCGCCAGCAGCTTGGAGAGGCTCTTGGGAAGCACTGAAGCTTTCTTT | few | TRBJ1-1 | NA | TRBV5-1
CASSDQRGSLLNTEAFF | TGTGCCAGCAGCGACCAAAGGGGGTCTCTTCTGAACACTGAAGCTTTCTTT | NA | TRBJ1-1 | NA | TRBV9
CASGWDRGYEQYF | TGTGCCTCTGGCTGGGACAGGGGGTACGAGCAGTACTTC | NA | TRBJ2-7 | TRBD1 | TRBV7-3
CASSYGGDNEQFF | TGTGCCAGCAGTTATGGGGGGGACAATGAGCAGTTCTTC | NA | TRBJ2-1 | TRBD2 | TRBV6-5
CASSSPGGTEAFF | TGTGCCAGCAGCTCCCCGGGCGGAACTGAAGCTTTCTTT | NA | TRBJ1-1 | NA | TRBV5-4
CASKRAGGTDTQYF | TGTGCCTCAAAACGGGCAGGGGGCACAGATACGCAGTATTTT | NA | TRBJ2-3 | NA | TRBV6-1
CSVGGPSVTDTQYF | TGCAGCGTTGGGGGACCATCCGTGACGGATACGCAGTATTTT | few | TRBJ2-3 | NA | TRBV29-1
CASSPGTGSGTEAFF | TGTGCCAGCTCCCCAGGGACAGGGAGTGGAACTGAAGCTTTCTTT | few | TRBJ1-1 | TRBD1 | TRBV18
CASSLEGLGTEAFF | TGTGCCAGCAGCTTAGAGGGACTCGGCACTGAAGCTTTCTTT | NA | TRBJ1-1 | NA | TRBV7-2
CASSEPWTASGYTF | TGTGCCAGCAGTGAACCTTGGACCGCGAGCGGCTACACCTTC | few | TRBJ1-2 | NA | TRBV6-1
CASSLRTDYNEQFF | TGTGCCAGCAGTCTCCGGACTGATTACAATGAGCAGTTCTTC | NA | TRBJ2-1 | NA | TRBV4-2
CASSQSGTAYNEQFF | TGTGCCAGCAGCCAGAGCGGGACGGCCTACAATGAGCAGTTCTTC | NA | TRBJ2-1 | TRBD2 | TRBV7-9
CASSPESDYGYTF | TGTGCCAGCAGCCCGGAGAGTGACTATGGCTACACCTTC | few | TRBJ1-2 | NA | TRBV5-4
CASSLQGSGNTIYF | TGCGCCAGCAGCTTGCAGGGCTCTGGAAACACCATATATTTT | NA | TRBJ1-3 | NA | TRBV5-1
CASSQAPRTGTYLYNEQFF | TGCGCCAGCAGCCAGGCCCCCCGTACAGGGACCTATTTATACAATGAGCAGTTCTTC | NA | TRBJ2-1 | NA | TRBV5-1
CASSQDPIRPGQGANEQFF | TGCGCCAGCAGCCAAGATCCGATCAGGCCGGGACAGGGGGCCAATGAGCAGTTCTTC | NA | TRBJ2-1 | TRBD1 | TRBV4-3
CSASPDYGYTF | TGCAGTGCTAGCCCCGACTATGGCTACACCTTC | NA | TRBJ1-2 | NA | TRBV20-1
CASIDSTDTQYF | TGTGCCAGCATCGACAGCACAGATACGCAGTATTTT | few | TRBJ2-3 | NA | TRBV28
CASSTRQGPGELFF | TGTGCCAGCAGCACGCGACAGGGCCCCGGGGAGCTGTTTTTT | few | TRBJ2-2 | TRBD1 | TRBV11-2
CSARIGGTGTQYF | TGCAGCGCGAGGATAGGGGGGACAGGGACCCAGTACTTC | many | TRBJ2-5 | TRBD1 | TRBV29-1
CASTLQVPVDEQYF | TGTGCCAGCACCTTACAAGTTCCCGTGGACGAGCAGTACTTC | NA | TRBJ2-7 | NA | TRBV6-6
CAWGWVIGTQYF | TGTGCCTGGGGTTGGGTGATAGGTACGCAGTATTTT | few | TRBJ2-3 | NA | TRBV30
CASSQTASTDTQYF | TGCGCCAGCAGCCAAACAGCAAGCACAGATACGCAGTATTTT | few | TRBJ2-3 | NA | TRBV4-1